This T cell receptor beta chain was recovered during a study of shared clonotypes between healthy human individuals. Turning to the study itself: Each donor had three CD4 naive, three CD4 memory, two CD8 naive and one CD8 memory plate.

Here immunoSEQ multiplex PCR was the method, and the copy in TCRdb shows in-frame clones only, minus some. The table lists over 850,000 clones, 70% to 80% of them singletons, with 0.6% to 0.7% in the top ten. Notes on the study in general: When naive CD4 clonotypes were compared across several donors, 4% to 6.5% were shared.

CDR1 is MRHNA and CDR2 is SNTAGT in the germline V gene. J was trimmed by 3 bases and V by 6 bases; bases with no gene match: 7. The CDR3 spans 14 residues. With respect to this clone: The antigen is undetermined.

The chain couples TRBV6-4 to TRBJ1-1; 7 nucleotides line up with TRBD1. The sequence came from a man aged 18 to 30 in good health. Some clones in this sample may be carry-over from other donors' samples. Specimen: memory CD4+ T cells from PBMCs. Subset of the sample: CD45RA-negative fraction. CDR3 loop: CASSPDREYTEAFF. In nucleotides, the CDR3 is TGTGCCAGCAGCCCCGACAGGGAGTACACTGAAGCTTTCTTT.